The 5 T cell receptor beta chains below come from one sample, sequenced in a study of blood T cell repertoires in COVID-19. TCRdb's copy holds only in-frame clones and misses some; the assay was immunoSEQ multiplex PCR. The table lists about 170,000 clones, approximately 86% of them singletons. Sequencing was done on a sample of peripheral blood. These receptors originate from a woman older than 75 with COVID-19, enrolled during active disease.

For the CDR3, the DNA is TGTGCCAGCGGGCAGGGGGACTCTGGGGCCAACGTCCTGACTTTC. Encoded protein: CASGQGDSGANVLTF. J is TRBJ2-6 and V is TRBV5-6; 7 nucleotides line up with TRBD1. The CDR3 is 15 residues long. Per the germline V gene, CDR1 is SGHDT and CDR2 is YYEEEE. V dropped 7 bases and J dropped 0; count of bases not matched to a gene: 4.

As to this clone: One end of the junction is discordant with germline, which a read error may explain. The V and J genes are TRBV4-2 and TRBJ2-1, with 8 bases fitting TRBD2. Germline loops: CDR1 LGHNA, CDR2 YNFKEQ. The length of the CDR3 is 15 residues. Written as DNA, the CDR3 is TGTGCCAGCACCCAAGATAGCACTAGCGGTGGGGAGCAGTTCTTC. Residues: CASTQDSTSGGEQFF.

The V and J genes are TRBV6-2 or TRBV6-3 and TRBJ2-1; 10 bases align to TRBD2. Germline trimming cut 6 bases from V and 5 bases from J; bases unmatched to any gene: 10. Germline CDR1 and CDR2: MNHEY and SVGEGT. This CDR3 comprises 16 residues. Here the CDR3 DNA reads TGTGCCAGCAGCCGTGGACTAGCGGTTATGAACAATGAGCAGTTCTTC. Translating it yields CASSRGLAVMNNEQFF.

This chain joins TRBV2 and TRBJ1-1; perhaps TRBD1 as D (5 bases). Trimming shortened V by 5 bases and J by 5 bases, and 15 bases separated the two germline ends. The CDR3 sequence is 14 residues long. Per the germline V gene, CDR1 is SNHLY and CDR2 is FYNNEI. The CDR3 region has the DNA TGTGCCAGCAGTAAAGGGGCCCTTTCTACTGAAGCTTTCTTT. Translated: CASSKGALSTEAFF.

This clone has more than one count but fewer than ten. The chain employs TRBV15 and TRBJ2-7, with TRBD1 matching over 7 bases. The length of the CDR3 is 15 residues. V shed 1 base, J shed 7 bases, and the junction held 10 bases outside the gene matches. Per the germline V gene, CDR1 is LNHNV and CDR2 is YYDKDF (reference sequence). The CDR3 reads CATSRGAAGGREQYF. Written as DNA, the CDR3 is TGTGCCACCAGCAGAGGGGCCGCAGGGGGTCGGGAGCAGTACTTC.